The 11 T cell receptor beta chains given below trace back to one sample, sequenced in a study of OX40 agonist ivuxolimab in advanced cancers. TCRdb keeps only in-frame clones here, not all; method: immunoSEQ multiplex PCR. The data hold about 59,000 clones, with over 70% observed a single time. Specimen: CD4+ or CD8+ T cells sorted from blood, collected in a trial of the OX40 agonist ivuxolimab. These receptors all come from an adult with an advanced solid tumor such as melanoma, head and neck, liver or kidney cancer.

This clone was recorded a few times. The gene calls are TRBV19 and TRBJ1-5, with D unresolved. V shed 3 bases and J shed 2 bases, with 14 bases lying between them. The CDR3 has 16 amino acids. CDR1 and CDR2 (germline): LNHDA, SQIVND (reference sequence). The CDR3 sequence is CASSIGQINGNQPQHF. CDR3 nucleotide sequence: TGTGCCAGTAGTATCGGGCAGATTAACGGCAATCAGCCCCAGCATTTT.

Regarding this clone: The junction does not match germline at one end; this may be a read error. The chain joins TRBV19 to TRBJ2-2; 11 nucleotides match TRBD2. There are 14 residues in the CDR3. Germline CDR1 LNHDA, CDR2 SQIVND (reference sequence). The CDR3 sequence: CASSIDTSGSPESF. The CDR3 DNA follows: TGTGCCAGTAGTATAGATACTAGCGGGAGCCCTGAGTCCTTT. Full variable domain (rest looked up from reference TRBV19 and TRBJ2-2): DGGITQSPKYLFRKEGQNVTLSCEQNLNHDAMYWYRQDPGQGLRLIYYSQIVNDFQKGDIAEGYSVSREKKESFPLTVTSAQKNPTAFYLCASSIDTSGSPESFGEGSRLTVL.

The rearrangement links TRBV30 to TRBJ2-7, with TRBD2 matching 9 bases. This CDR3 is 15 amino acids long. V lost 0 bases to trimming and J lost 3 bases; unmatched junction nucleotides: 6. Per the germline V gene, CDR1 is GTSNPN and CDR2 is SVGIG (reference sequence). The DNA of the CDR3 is TGTGCCTGGAGTGTAGGCCTAGCGGGGCACTACGAGCAGTACTTC. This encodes CAWSVGLAGHYEQYF.

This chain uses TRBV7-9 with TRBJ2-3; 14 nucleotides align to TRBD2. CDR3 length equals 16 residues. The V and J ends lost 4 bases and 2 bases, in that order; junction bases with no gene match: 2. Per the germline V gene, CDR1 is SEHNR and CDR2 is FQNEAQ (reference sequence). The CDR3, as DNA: TGTGCCAGCAGCTCGGGACTAGCGGGGGACACAGATACGCAGTATTTT. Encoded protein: CASSSGLAGDTDTQYF.

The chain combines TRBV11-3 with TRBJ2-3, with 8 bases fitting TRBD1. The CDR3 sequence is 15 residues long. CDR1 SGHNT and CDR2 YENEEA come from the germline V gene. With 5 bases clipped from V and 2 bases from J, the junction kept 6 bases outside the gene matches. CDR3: CASSTDRGPTDTQYF. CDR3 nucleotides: TGTGCCAGCAGCACCGACAGGGGACCCACAGATACGCAGTATTTT.

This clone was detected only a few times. The CDR3 is CASSSGTPNSPLHF. CDR3 bases: TGTGCCAGCAGCTCAGGGACTCCTAATTCACCCCTCCACTTT. The chain employs TRBV5-4 and TRBJ1-6; perhaps TRBD1 as D (5 bases). In germline, CDR1 is SGHNT, CDR2 YYREEE (reference sequence). V lost 3 bases, J lost 6 bases, and 10 bases lay in between. CDR3 length equals 14 residues. The whole variable domain, filled in from reference TRBV5-4 and TRBJ1-6, reads ETGVTQSPTHLIKTRGQQVTLRCSSQSGHNTVSWYQQALGQGPQFIFQYYREEENGRGNFPPRFSGLQFPNYSSELNVNALELDDSALYLCASSSGTPNSPLHFGNGTRLTVT.

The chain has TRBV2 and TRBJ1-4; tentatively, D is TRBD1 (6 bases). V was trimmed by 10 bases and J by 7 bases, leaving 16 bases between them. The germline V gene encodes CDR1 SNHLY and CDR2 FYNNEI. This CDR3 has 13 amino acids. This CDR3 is CATQEGGGEKLFF. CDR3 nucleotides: TGTGCCACCCAAGAGGGGGGGGGTGAAAAACTGTTTTTT.

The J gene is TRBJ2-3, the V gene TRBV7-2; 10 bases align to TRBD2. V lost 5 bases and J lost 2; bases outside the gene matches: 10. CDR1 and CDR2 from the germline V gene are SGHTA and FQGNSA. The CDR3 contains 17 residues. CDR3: CASSPRGSGGPTDTQYF. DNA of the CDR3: TGTGCCAGCAGCCCCCGTGGTAGCGGGGGGCCCACAGATACGCAGTATTTT.

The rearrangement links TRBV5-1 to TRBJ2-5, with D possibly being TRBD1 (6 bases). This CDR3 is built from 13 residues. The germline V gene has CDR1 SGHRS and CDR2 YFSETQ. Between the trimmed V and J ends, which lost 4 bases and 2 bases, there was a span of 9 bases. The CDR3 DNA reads TGCGCCAGCAGCAACAGGGTACAAGAGACCCAGTACTTC. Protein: CASSNRVQETQYF.

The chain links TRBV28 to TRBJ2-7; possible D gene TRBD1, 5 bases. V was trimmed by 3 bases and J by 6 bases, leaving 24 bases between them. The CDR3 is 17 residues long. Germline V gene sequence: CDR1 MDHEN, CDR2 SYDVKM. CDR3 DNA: TGTGCCAGCAGTTTTCAGACAGCCAGGCCAGACCATGGCGAGCAGTACTTC. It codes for CASSFQTARPDHGEQYF.

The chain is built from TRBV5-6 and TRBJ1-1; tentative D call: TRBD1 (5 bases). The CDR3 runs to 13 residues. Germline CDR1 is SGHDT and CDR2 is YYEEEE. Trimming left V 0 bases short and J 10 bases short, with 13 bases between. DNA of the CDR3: TGTGCCAGCAGCTTGGTGGGGGTTGGGGTAGCTTTCTTT. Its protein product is CASSLVGVGVAFF.